The 20 T cell receptor beta chains below were found in one sample sequenced in a study of T cell repertoires in cytomegalovirus infection. Via MiXCR, TCRdb re-called the reads, giving one row per CDR3 protein. The data contain fewer than 400,000 distinct CDR3 sequences, less than 20% of them singletons. The sample was PBMCs. All receptors derive from a human donor in good health (CMV status not recorded). Some clones in this sample may be carry-over from other donors' samples.

This clonotype was recorded many times. The rearrangement uses TRBV7-2 and TRBJ1-2, with a possible D match to TRBD1 (5 bases). The ends were cut back, 3 bases at V and 4 bases at J, with 12 bases in the middle. The CDR3 covers 14 residues. The germline V gene has CDR1 SGHTA and CDR2 FQGNSA. CDR3 sequence reads: CASSFPGVTYGYTF. Here the CDR3 DNA reads TGTGCCAGCAGCTTCCCGGGGGTAACCTATGGCTACACCTTC.

There are many counts of this clonotype. V is TRBV12-3 or TRBV12-4 and J is TRBJ2-7; a weak D match, TRBD2 (6 bases). The CDR3 has 15 residues. The V end was cut by 3 bases, the J end by 3 bases, with 15 bases between. CDR3 residues: CASSFRREIGYEQYF. CDR3 DNA sequence: TGTGCCAGCAGTTTTAGGAGGGAAATTGGCTACGAGCAGTACTTC.

A note on this clonotype: Since a much larger clone is just one base distant, this may be a read error. The chain joins TRBV15 to TRBJ2-7; the D is unclear. This CDR3 has 15 residues. Germline values: CDR1 LNHNV, CDR2 YYDKDF (reference sequence). CDR3 amino acids: CAASRDLGVSYEQYF. CDR3 DNA: TGTGCCGCCAGCAGAGATCTTGGGGTGTCCTACGAGCAGTACTTC.

This clonotype has more than one count but fewer than ten. This sequence joins TRBV20-1 and TRBJ1-1; D is unclear. Germline V gene sequence: CDR1 DFQATT, CDR2 SNEGSKA (reference sequence). Between the trimmed V and J ends, which lost 2 bases and 3 bases, there was a span of 10 bases. The CDR3 spans 13 residues. CDR3 nucleotides: TGCAGTGCTAGACCATCAGAGGACACTGAAGCTTTCTTT. It specifies CSARPSEDTEAFF.

This clonotype was counted a single time. The chain has TRBV5-4 and TRBJ2-4, with D unclear. Germline loops: CDR1 SGHNT, CDR2 YYREEE (reference sequence). This CDR3 comprises 12 residues. Trimming took off 2 bases at V and 9 bases at J, with 9 bases between the two ends. CDR3 nucleotides: TGTGCCAGCAGCTTTCCTTCGGGCATTCAGTACTTC. Amino acids: CASSFPSGIQYF.

This clonotype turned up a few times. V gene TRBV2 combines with J gene TRBJ1-5; possible D gene TRBD1, 5 bases. With 0 bases removed from V and 2 bases from J, the gap between germline ends came to 14 bases. This CDR3 has 17 amino acids. The V gene's germline CDR1 is SNHLY and CDR2 FYNNEI. The CDR3 DNA sequence: TGTGCCAGCAGTGAAGCGCTTTCAGGGTATCGCAATCAGCCCCAGCATTTT. This translates into CASSEALSGYRNQPQHF.

This clonotype was detected only a few times. The genes are TRBV6-1 and TRBJ1-5; possibly TRBD1 for D (5 bases). The CDR3 totals 13 residues. The V end lost 5 bases, the J end lost 6 bases, and 11 bases lay between the germline ends. Germline V gene data show CDR1 as MNHNS and CDR2 as SASEGT. CDR3: CASSSLGGQPQHF. CDR3 coding DNA: TGTGCCAGCAGTTCCCTGGGGGGTCAGCCCCAGCATTTT.

This clonotype appeared a few times. V gene TRBV7-9 combines with J gene TRBJ1-6, with D unresolved. The CDR3 is 14 residues long. Trimming took off 3 bases at V and 7 bases at J, with 10 bases between the two ends. Germline CDR1 is SEHNR and CDR2 is FQNEAQ (reference sequence). The CDR3 sequence: CASSLLVENSPLHF. The CDR3 DNA follows: TGTGCCAGCAGCTTGTTGGTGGAGAATTCACCCCTCCACTTT. Based on the CDR3 plus reference TRBV7-9 and TRBJ1-6, the full variable domain is DTGVSQNPRHKITKRGQNVTFRCDPISEHNRLYWYRQTLGQGPEFLTYFQNEAQLEKSRLLSDRFSAERPKGSFSTLEIQRTEQGDSAMYLCASSLLVENSPLHFGNGTRLTVT.

This clonotype was seen many times. V usage is TRBV7-2 and J usage is TRBJ1-2; no definite D call. The V end lost 0 bases, the J end lost 6 bases, and 8 bases lay between the germline ends. The germline gives CDR1 SGHTA, CDR2 FQGNSA. The CDR3 covers 13 residues. The CDR3 coding sequence is TGTGCCAGCAGCTTAGCGAGGGCTGATGGCTACACCTTC. It is translated as CASSLARADGYTF.

The chain joins TRBV6-6 to TRBJ2-1; 11 nucleotides match TRBD2. Germline V gives CDR1 MNHNY, CDR2 SVGAGI (reference sequence). The ends lost 2 bases at V and 5 bases at J; junction bases unmatched: 2. This CDR3 has 15 residues. The DNA for the CDR3 is TGTGCCAGCAGTTACCGACTAGCGGGAAACAATGAGCAGTTCTTC. Translated: CASSYRLAGNNEQFF.

This clonotype was picked up many times. The chain combines TRBV12-5 with TRBJ2-1; D is possibly TRBD2 (6 bases). The CDR3 is made up of 17 amino acids. The V end was cut by 5 bases, the J end by 10 bases, with 27 bases between. In germline, CDR1 is LGHNT, CDR2 FRNRAP. CDR3 region: CASGKHPGLAAVGEQFF. As DNA, the CDR3 is TGTGCTAGTGGTAAACACCCCGGATTAGCGGCCGTCGGGGAGCAGTTCTTC. Using reference TRBV12-5 and TRBJ2-1 for the parts outside the CDR3, the full variable domain is DARVTQTPRHKVTEMGQEVTMRCQPILGHNTVFWYRQTMMQGLELLAYFRNRAPLDDSGMPKDRFSAEMPDATLATLKIQPSEPRDSAVYFCASGKHPGLAAVGEQFFGPGTRLTVL.

This chain joins TRBV5-4 and TRBJ2-7; TRBD1 matches 9 bases. Germline V CDR1 and CDR2: SGHNT, YYREEE (reference sequence). V shed 4 bases, J shed 3 bases, and the junction held 8 bases outside the gene matches. The CDR3 is made up of 15 amino acids. The CDR3 loop reads CASSGRRTGDYEQYF. In DNA, the CDR3 is TGTGCCAGCAGCGGGAGAAGGACAGGGGACTACGAGCAGTACTTC.

This clonotype turned up a few times. The rearrangement joins TRBV4-3 to TRBJ2-7; 7 nucleotides match TRBD2. Germline lookup yields CDR1 LGHNA and CDR2 YSLEER. This CDR3 region has 15 residues. V lost 1 base to trimming and J lost 2 bases; unmatched junction nucleotides: 5. DNA for the CDR3: TGCGCCAGCAGCCAAGGACTAGCTGAAACCTACGAGCAGTACTTC. Amino acids: CASSQGLAETYEQYF.

This clonotype was counted many times. This chain links TRBV7-6 with TRBJ2-1; D tentatively reads TRBD1 or TRBD2 (5 bases each). Trimming cost V 5 bases and J 7 bases, with 15 bases left between them. The CDR3 length is 14 residues. CDR1 SGHVS and CDR2 FNYEAQ come from the germline V gene. CDR3 DNA sequence: TGTGCCAGCAGCGCCTGGGACGAGAGTAATGAGCAGTTCTTC. Amino acids: CASSAWDESNEQFF.

V is TRBV5-5 and J is TRBJ1-1, with no clear D. Germline assignment: CDR1 SGHKS and CDR2 YYEKEE (reference sequence). This CDR3 spans 11 amino acids. V gave up 4 bases and J gave up 4 bases, with 5 bases separating them. CDR3 coding DNA: TGTGCCAGCAGCATGGCCACTGAAGCTTTCTTT. This sequence encodes CASSMATEAFF.

The chain combines TRBV5-1 with TRBJ2-3; 7 positions match TRBD1. CDR1 SGHRS and CDR2 YFSETQ come from the germline V gene. The length of the CDR3 is 17 residues. The ends lost 0 bases at V and 0 bases at J; junction bases unmatched: 7. The CDR3 region is CASSLGQGISSTDTQYF. CDR3 nucleotides: TGCGCCAGCAGCTTGGGACAGGGAATCTCTAGCACAGATACGCAGTATTTT.

This clonotype was seen many times. The chain is built from TRBV7-8 and TRBJ2-3, with TRBD2 identical over 8 bases. V lost 5 bases, J lost 6 bases, and 10 bases stayed unmatched. Germline values: CDR1 SGHVS, CDR2 FQNEAQ. This CDR3 contains 15 residues. The CDR3 sequence: CASSALPGGPDTQYF. CDR3 sequence (DNA): TGTGCCAGCAGCGCCCTTCCGGGGGGGCCGGATACGCAGTATTTT.

This clonotype was counted many times. This sequence joins TRBV5-4 and TRBJ2-1; tentatively, D is TRBD2 (7 bases). Deletions cut 3 bases from V and 6 bases from J, with 19 bases between. This CDR3 comprises 16 residues. Germline assignment: CDR1 SGHNT and CDR2 YYREEE (reference sequence). DNA of the CDR3: TGTGCCAGCAGCTCATTCAAGCGGGGAGGGGGCAATGAGCAGTTCTTC. Residues: CASSSFKRGGGNEQFF.

This clonotype has just a few counts. CDR3 sequence reads: CASSQGISGNGNIQYF. CDR3 bases: TGTGCCAGCAGCCAAGGGATTAGCGGGAATGGAAACATTCAGTACTTC. V usage is TRBV3-1 and J usage is TRBJ2-4, with 8 bases aligning to TRBD2. The CDR3 has 16 residues. The junction had 8 bases not matched to a gene; V was cut back by 1 base and J by 6 bases. CDR1 and CDR2 from the germline V gene are LGHDT and YNNKEL (reference sequence).

The J gene is TRBJ2-7, the V gene TRBV7-2; either TRBD1 or TRBD2 may fit D (5 bases each). The germline gives CDR1 SGHTA, CDR2 FQGNSA. This CDR3 contains 13 residues. V lost 2 bases, J lost 3 bases, and 8 bases lay in between. CDR3 DNA: TGTGCCAGCAGCTTATGGGACGACTACGAGCAGTACTTC. Residues: CASSLWDDYEQYF.